The rows below give T cell receptor beta chains drawn from one sample of a study of T cell responses to AZD1222 COVID-19 vaccine. Profiled with immunoSEQ multiplex PCR; TCRdb holds only in-frame clones, not every one. The table shows about 200,000 clones, with about 89% occurring only once. The sample consisted of peripheral blood, taken 28 days after the second AZD1222 dose. These TCRs come from an adult who received the AZD1222 COVID-19 vaccine. Both conserved end residues are part of each CDR3. The order of the fields is V gene, D gene, J gene, CDR3 protein. D genes are given only for firm matches.

TRBV6-2/TRBV6-3	-	TRBJ1-3	CASSRQVVSGNTIYF
TRBV30	-	TRBJ1-2	CAWSVPGANYGYTF
TRBV18	-	TRBJ2-6	CASSPPAGSSGANVLTF
TRBV11-3	TRBD2	TRBJ2-1	CASKRGHNEQFF
TRBV18	-	TRBJ1-1	CASSRSMTGGNTEAFF
TRBV19	TRBD2	TRBJ2-1	CASSGPGLAGGNEQFF
TRBV9	-	TRBJ2-6	CASSAKGGTGANVLTF
TRBV5-4	TRBD2	TRBJ2-3	CASSLRSSGTGDTQYF
TRBV9	TRBD2	TRBJ2-3	CASSVARGRGTDTQYF
TRBV28	-	TRBJ1-2	CASSRQLLILYGYTF
TRBV2	TRBD2	TRBJ2-7	CASSEEVAGGSYEQYF
TRBV27	-	TRBJ2-7	CASSLGAERNYEQYF
TRBV11-2	-	TRBJ1-6	CASSVGTNINSPLHF
TRBV21-1	-	TRBJ2-5	CASSKGDRPGETQYF
TRBV12-3/TRBV12-4	-	TRBJ2-3	CASSFSILDTQYF
TRBV5-1	-	TRBJ1-5	CASSLGDNYNQPQHF
TRBV9	TRBD2	TRBJ2-1	CASRAGTSGYNEQFF
TRBV30	TRBD1	TRBJ1-4	CAWRKEDRGGTNEKLFF
TRBV30	-	TRBJ1-2	CAWSVPRGGYTF
TRBV5-4	-	TRBJ1-5	CASSLQGRQPQHF